The rows below give T cell receptor beta chains drawn from one sample of a study of T-cell reconstitution after alpha-beta-depleted transplantation in children. TCRdb called the PCR reads again in MiXCR, with one record for every CDR3 protein. The sample includes hundreds of thousands of distinct CDR3 sequences, about a sixth of them seen just once. Material: PBMCs, mostly from graft donor cells, obtained 360 days after TCRalphabeta/CD19-depleted stem cell transplant. The receptors were sampled from a boy under two years old who had a stem cell transplant for Wiskott-Aldrich syndrome, so the T cells may come from the graft donor. The CDR3 runs from the conserved cysteine through the conserved F or W. Each record gives: V gene, D gene, clone size, J gene, CDR3 DNA, CDR3 protein. A D gene is named only where the DNA matches it firmly. Rows give clone size only sometimes, using once, few, many, or a class for an expanded clone.

TRBV29-1	TRBD2	-	TRBJ2-1	TGCAGCGTTGAAGATCTGCTCCGGGAGGGACTAGCGGGAGGAGCCTCCTACAATGAGCAGTTCTTC	CSVEDLLREGLAGGASYNEQFF
TRBV19	TRBD2	-	TRBJ2-7	TGTGCCAGTAGTATGGGCATGAGCGGGAGGGTCTGCGAGCAGTACTTC	CASSMGMSGRVCEQYF
TRBV19	-	-	TRBJ2-6	TGTGCCAGCGCTTTCTCTGGGGCCAACGTCCTGACTTTC	CASAFSGANVLTF
TRBV7-2	-	few	TRBJ2-7	TGTGCCAGCAGCTTAGTCAGGAGCTCCTACGAGCAGTACTTC	CASSLVRSSYEQYF
TRBV4-3	TRBD2	-	TRBJ2-4	TGCGCCAGCAGCCAAGAGCCTAGCGGGCTATTAGGGAACATTCAGTACTTC	CASSQEPSGLLGNIQYF
TRBV3-1	-	-	TRBJ2-7	TGTGCCAGCAGCCAAATGTCGGAGCAGTACTTC	CASSQMSEQYF
TRBV12-3/TRBV12-4	TRBD2	many	TRBJ2-7	TGTGCCAGCAGTCTACGGGGCGGGAGCTACGAGCAGTACTTC	CASSLRGGSYEQYF
TRBV24-1	-	-	TRBJ2-3	TGTGCCACCAGTGATTATCCGGGTCCGGGACGGATCGGTACAGATACGCAGTATTTT	CATSDYPGPGRIGTDTQYF
TRBV4-2	-	-	TRBJ2-7	TGTGCCAGCAGCCAAGATCCCCCAATGACGGCCTACGAGCAGTACTTC	CASSQDPPMTAYEQYF
TRBV4-2	-	-	TRBJ2-7	TGTGCCAGCAGCCAAGATCCGGGACCTCTCGAGCAGTACTTC	CASSQDPGPLEQYF
TRBV12-3/TRBV12-4	-	-	TRBJ2-3	TGTGCCAGCAGTTTTCGAGTGAAGGATGGCTCCATCCCACTTACGCAGTATTTT	CASSFRVKDGSIPLTQYF
TRBV6-2/TRBV6-3	-	-	TRBJ2-1	TGTGCCAGCAGTTACAGGGAATTTCGATCCTACAATGAGCAGTTCTTC	CASSYREFRSYNEQFF
TRBV10-3	-	few	TRBJ2-7	TGTGCCATCAGTGAGTCGGCAGGGGCCTACGAGCAGTACTTC	CAISESAGAYEQYF
TRBV14	-	-	TRBJ2-1	TGTGCCAGCAGCCAAGAGCTGGGGGATGAGCAGTTCTTC	CASSQELGDEQFF
TRBV18	-	-	TRBJ2-2	TGTGCCAGCTCACTTCTTATCGGACACCTTAACACCGGGGAGCTGTTTTTT	CASSLLIGHLNTGELFF
TRBV5-1	-	few	TRBJ2-1	TGCGCCAGCAGCTTGTTTGAGCGGAGGAATGAGCAGTTCTTC	CASSLFERRNEQFF
TRBV20-1	TRBD1	few	TRBJ2-5	TGCAGTGCTACGACAGGGGGCAAGAAGGAGACCCAGTACTTC	CSATTGGKKETQYF
TRBV5-1	TRBD2	-	TRBJ2-2	TGCGCCAGCAGCTTGGATAGCGGGGGAGTGGCCGGGGAGCTGTTTTTT	CASSLDSGGVAGELFF
TRBV20-1	-	few	TRBJ1-4	TGCAGTGCTAGAGAAAATCGGAAGGAAAAACTGTTTTTT	CSARENRKEKLFF
TRBV5-5	-	-	TRBJ2-1	TGTGCCAGCACCCCCGATAGTAATTCCTACAATGAGCAGTTCTTC	CASTPDSNSYNEQFF
TRBV28	TRBD2	-	TRBJ2-3	TGTGCCAGACCCGGGACTAGCGGGAGCACAGATACGCAGTATTTT	CARPGTSGSTDTQYF
TRBV7-8	-	-	TRBJ2-7	TGTGCCAGCAGCTTCCCGCGTAGGAACGAGCAGTACTTC	CASSFPRRNEQYF
TRBV3-1	-	few	TRBJ2-1	TGTGCCAGCAGCCAGGATCGTTTTGCCGAGCAGTTCTTC	CASSQDRFAEQFF
TRBV27	TRBD2	-	TRBJ2-3	TGTGCCAGCAGTTTCAGGACTAGCTCCATCATCACAGATACGCAGTATTTT	CASSFRTSSIITDTQYF
TRBV6-1	-	few	TRBJ2-7	TGTGCCAGCAGCCCGACAGGCTTCTTATACGAGCAGTACTTC	CASSPTGFLYEQYF
TRBV20-1	TRBD1	-	TRBJ2-7	TGCAGTGCTAGGACCGGGACAGGGAGATACGAGCAGTACTTC	CSARTGTGRYEQYF
TRBV12-3/TRBV12-4	-	few	TRBJ2-3	TGTGCCAGCAGTTTTCACCGGGGGGCGGATACGCAGTATTTT	CASSFHRGADTQYF
TRBV5-1	-	few	TRBJ2-2	TGCGCCAGCAGCCTCTCTAGCTCCGGGGAGCTGTTTTTT	CASSLSSSGELFF
TRBV24-1	-	-	TRBJ2-5	TGTGCCACCAGTCGCCCCGGGACCTTTAAAGAGACCCAGTACTTC	CATSRPGTFKETQYF
TRBV6-5	TRBD1	few	TRBJ2-5	TGTGCCAGCAGTTACCGAAGCCCTACAGGGGGCGGGGAGACCCAGTACTTC	CASSYRSPTGGGETQYF
TRBV20-1	-	few	TRBJ2-1	TGCAGTGCTAGAAGGCCGGACAGTAACAATGAGCAGTTCTTC	CSARRPDSNNEQFF
TRBV4-1	-	-	TRBJ2-7	TGCGCCAGCAGCCAAGATGTGGGTACTGGAAAGCAGTACTTC	CASSQDVGTGKQYF
TRBV3-1	-	-	TRBJ2-3	TGTGCCAGCAGCCAAGTTGGGGAGAGAACCGCAGATACGCAGTATTTT	CASSQVGERTADTQYF
TRBV20-1	TRBD1	few	TRBJ2-1	TGCAGTGCTAGTCCACAGGGGGGCCCCTACAATGAGCAGTTCTTC	CSASPQGGPYNEQFF
TRBV10-1	-	few	TRBJ2-2	TGCGCCAGCAGTCGGGGCCATTTCAGGGACAACACCGGGGAGCTGTTTTTT	CASSRGHFRDNTGELFF
TRBV19	-	-	TRBJ2-4	TGTGCCAGTAGTTATACTGGACCTCTCCGGAACATTCAGTACTTC	CASSYTGPLRNIQYF
TRBV7-9	-	-	TRBJ2-5	TGTGCCAGCAGCTTAGCGCTACCGGAGACCCAGTACTTC	CASSLALPETQYF
TRBV7-8	-	-	TRBJ2-7	TGTGCCAGCAGCTCCTTGGTATCCGAGCAGTACTTC	CASSSLVSEQYF
TRBV9	-	-	TRBJ2-1	TGTGCCAGCAGCGTGGGCCAGGGAGTCAATGAGCAGTTCTTC	CASSVGQGVNEQFF
TRBV5-1	-	-	TRBJ1-1	TGCGCCAGCAGCTTGTGGGCCCTGAACACTGAAGCTTTCTTT	CASSLWALNTEAFF
TRBV3-1	-	few	TRBJ2-1	TGTGCCAGAAGCCAAGACGGGTCCGTGAGCTCCTACAATGAGCAGTTCTTC	CARSQDGSVSSYNEQFF
TRBV6-6	-	-	TRBJ1-3	TGTGCCAGCAGTTCTGGGGGAAACACCATATATTTT	CASSSGGNTIYF
TRBV11-2	-	-	TRBJ2-3	TGTGCCAGCAGCTTAGAGGGGGGGCACACAGATACGCAGTATTTT	CASSLEGGHTDTQYF
TRBV29-1	-	few	TRBJ2-1	TGCAGCGTTGAATCGGGGGTAGACAATGAGCAGTTCTTC	CSVESGVDNEQFF
TRBV2	TRBD2	-	TRBJ2-2	TGTGCCAGCAGTGAAGTCAGCGGGAGATTGGCCGGGGAGCTGTTTTTT	CASSEVSGRLAGELFF